Below are 3 T cell receptor beta chains sequenced from a single sample in a study of OX40 agonist ivuxolimab in advanced cancers. Preparation of the library involved the immunoSEQ multiplex PCR assay. TCRdb took over this immuneACCESS table, retaining in-frame rearrangements with V and J assigned. Such tables are incomplete; in checked studies, under half of the missing clones stem from an unresolved V gene, and the remainder is unexplained. The sample table records under 80,000 clones; 88% of these occur just once. The top ten clones comprise 4.1% of the sample. The sequences come from CD4+ or CD8+ T cells sorted from blood, collected in a trial of the OX40 agonist ivuxolimab. These receptors all come from an adult with an advanced solid tumor such as melanoma, head and neck, liver or kidney cancer.

The V call is TRBV5-8, the J call TRBJ2-1, with 8 bases identical to TRBD2. This CDR3 is 15 amino acids long. In germline, CDR1 is SGHTS, CDR2 YDEGEE. J was trimmed by 6 bases and V by 4 bases; bases with no gene match: 9. CDR3 coding DNA: TGTGCCAGCAGCCACAGCGGGAGCGATGGCAATGAGCAGTTCTTC. It specifies CASSHSGSDGNEQFF.

The V and J genes are TRBV19 and TRBJ1-2, with 8 nucleotides matching TRBD1. The CDR3 is made up of 16 amino acids. Per the germline V gene, CDR1 is LNHDA and CDR2 is SQIVND (reference sequence). The junction had 8 bases not matched to a gene; V was cut back by 1 base and J by 4 bases. CDR3 nucleotides: TGTGCCAGTAGTATAGGGACAACGGGACAGGTCTATGGCTACACCTTC. Translating gives CASSIGTTGQVYGYTF.

This rearrangement joins TRBV5-1 to TRBJ2-2; D perhaps matches TRBD2 (5 bases). V was clipped by 4 bases and J by 3 bases, with 10 bases between them. This CDR3 contains 14 residues. Germline lookup yields CDR1 SGHRS and CDR2 YFSETQ. CDR3: CASSRGTDTGELFF. In DNA form, the CDR3 reads TGCGCCAGCAGCCGGGGTACTGACACCGGGGAGCTGTTTTTT.